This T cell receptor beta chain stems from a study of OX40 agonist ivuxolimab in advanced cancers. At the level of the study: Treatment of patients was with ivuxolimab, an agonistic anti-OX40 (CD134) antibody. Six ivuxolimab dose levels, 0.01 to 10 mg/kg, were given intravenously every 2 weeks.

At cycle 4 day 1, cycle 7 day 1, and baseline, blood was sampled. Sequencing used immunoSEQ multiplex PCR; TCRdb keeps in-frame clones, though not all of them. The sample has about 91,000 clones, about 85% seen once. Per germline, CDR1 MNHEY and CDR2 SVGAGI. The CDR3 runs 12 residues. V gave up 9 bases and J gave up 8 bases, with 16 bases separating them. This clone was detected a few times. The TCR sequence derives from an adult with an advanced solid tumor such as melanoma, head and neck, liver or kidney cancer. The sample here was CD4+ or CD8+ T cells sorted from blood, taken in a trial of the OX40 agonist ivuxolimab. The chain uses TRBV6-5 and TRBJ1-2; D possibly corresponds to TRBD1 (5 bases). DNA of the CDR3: TGTGCCAGTGGGGGGGTGCGGGGAGGCTACACCTTC. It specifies CASGGVRGGYTF.